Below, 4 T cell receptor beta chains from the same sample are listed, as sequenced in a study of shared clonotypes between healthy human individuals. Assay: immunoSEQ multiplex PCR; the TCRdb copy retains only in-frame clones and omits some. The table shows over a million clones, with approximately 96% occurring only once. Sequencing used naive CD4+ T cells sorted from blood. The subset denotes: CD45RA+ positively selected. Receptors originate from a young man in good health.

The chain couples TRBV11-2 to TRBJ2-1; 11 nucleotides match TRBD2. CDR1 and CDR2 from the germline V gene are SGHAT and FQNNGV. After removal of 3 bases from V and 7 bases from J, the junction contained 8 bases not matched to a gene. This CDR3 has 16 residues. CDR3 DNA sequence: TGTGCCAGCAGCTTGTCAGTAGCGGGAGGGCATAATGAGCAGTTCTTC. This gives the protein CASSLSVAGGHNEQFF.

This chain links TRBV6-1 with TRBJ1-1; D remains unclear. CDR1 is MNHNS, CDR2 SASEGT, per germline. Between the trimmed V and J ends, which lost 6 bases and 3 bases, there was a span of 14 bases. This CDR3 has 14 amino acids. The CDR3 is CASRDHGVDTEAFF. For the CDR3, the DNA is TGTGCCAGCAGGGACCACGGGGTTGACACTGAAGCTTTCTTT.

This CDR3 reads CASSIGGSGSGYTF. The DNA of the CDR3 is TGTGCCAGTAGTATCGGTGGCAGCGGAAGTGGCTACACCTTC. J is TRBJ1-2 and V is TRBV19; D uncertain. The germline CDR1 and CDR2 sequences are LNHDA and SQIVND (reference sequence). V lost 3 bases and J lost 7, with 15 bases in between. This CDR3 is 14 amino acids long. Full variable domain (outside the CDR3, taken from reference TRBV19 and TRBJ1-2): DGGITQSPKYLFRKEGQNVTLSCEQNLNHDAMYWYRQDPGQGLRLIYYSQIVNDFQKGDIAEGYSVSREKKESFPLTVTSAQKNPTAFYLCASSIGGSGSGYTFGSGTRLTVV.

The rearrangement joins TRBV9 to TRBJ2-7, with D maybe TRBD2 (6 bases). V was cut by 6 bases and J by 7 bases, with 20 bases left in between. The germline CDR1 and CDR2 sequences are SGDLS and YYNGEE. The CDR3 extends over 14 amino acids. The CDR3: CASTSETTGREQYF. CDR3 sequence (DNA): TGTGCCAGCACGAGCGAGACGACGGGGAGGGAGCAGTACTTC.